The rows below give T cell receptor beta chains drawn from one sample of a study of monozygotic twins with inflammatory bowel disease. From its re-call of the 5' RACE reads, TCRdb lists each CDR3 protein once, without DNA. The data include over 200,000 distinct CDR3 sequences; the top ten clones carry approximately 7.7%. What was sequenced was blood. These receptor sequences come from a human donor with ulcerative colitis or Crohn's disease, or a healthy co-twin of an affected twin (not recorded which). Each CDR3 is given with its conserved first and last residue. Each record gives: V gene, J gene, CDR3 protein.

TRBV16	TRBJ1-1	CASSRQAQGAITEAFF
TRBV20-1	TRBJ2-1	CSARDLAGGNEQFF
TRBV27	TRBJ1-4	CASSWRGQLNEKLFF
TRBV12-3/TRBV12-4	TRBJ1-3	CATSGGAYSGNTIYF
TRBV7-9	TRBJ2-1	CASSPGMVGRNEQFF
TRBV5-5	TRBJ2-1	CASSLAILSGVGDEQFF
TRBV30	TRBJ2-3	CAWDPGDTQYF
TRBV7-2	TRBJ2-7	CASSLPGQGIYEQYF
TRBV29-1	TRBJ2-7	CSVELVGTGYEQYF
TRBV11-2	TRBJ2-2	CASSLTTGGRRTGELFF
TRBV10-3	TRBJ2-1	CAISESTVGLLNEQFF
TRBV5-1	TRBJ2-3	CASSLVVLGDTQYF
TRBV7-6	TRBJ2-1	CASSRRGSRDEQLF
TRBV5-1	TRBJ1-1	CASSFTSADTEAFF
TRBV5-1	TRBJ2-5	CASSLRRGVQETQYF
TRBV9	TRBJ2-7	CASSVGGGVSYEQYF
TRBV9	TRBJ2-7	CASSVGVGSYEQYF
TRBV27	TRBJ1-5	CASSFGGRNQPQHF
TRBV7-3	TRBJ2-1	CASSRGQGARDEQFF
TRBV18	TRBJ2-7	CASCQGPTYEQYF
TRBV9	TRBJ2-2	CASSSGSNAGELFF
TRBV3-1	TRBJ2-3	CASSQEQRGGRGDTQYF
TRBV20-1	TRBJ1-4	CSARENRGFSTGEKLFF
TRBV28	TRBJ2-7	CASRVGGVKGHEQYF
TRBV12-3/TRBV12-4	TRBJ2-7	CASSLVWTGGAGEQYF
TRBV5-1	TRBJ1-6	CASSDDRGYSPLHF
TRBV7-6	TRBJ1-5	CASSLGVSQPQHF
TRBV3-1	TRBJ1-2	CASSQGTEGYGYTF
TRBV29-1	TRBJ2-2	CSVLAGATNTGELFF
TRBV3-1	TRBJ1-2	CASSQRGGDYGYTF
TRBV5-1	TRBJ2-7	CASSYGRYEQYF
TRBV29-1	TRBJ2-7	CSVEFRDRDYEQYF
TRBV19	TRBJ2-1	CATQSGGGSYNEQFF
TRBV30	TRBJ1-2	CAWSDRAYGYTF
TRBV5-5	TRBJ1-1	CASSLAGMGTEAFF
TRBV11-2	TRBJ2-3	CASSLREAGTDTQYF
TRBV6-2/TRBV6-3	TRBJ2-1	CASSLLAGGAYEQFF
TRBV7-3	TRBJ2-5	CASAQRAGSQETQYF
TRBV5-1	TRBJ2-1	CASSLGIGGGARYNEQFF
TRBV7-2	TRBJ2-7	CASVASRGGAYEQYF